The 9 T cell receptor beta chains listed next were all sequenced from one sample in a study of CD8 T cells in ankylosing spondylitis. Findings of the study overall: A TCR beta motif of under ten highly homologous variants seemed to mark ankylosing spondylitis blood.

TCRdb reprocessed the 5' RACE reads via MiXCR and lists one record per CDR3 protein. The sample lists 200,000 to 250,000 distinct CDR3 sequences, approximately 16% occurring once. Their cognate antigens are unknown. Sequenced input: blood, either unsorted or a sorted T cell fraction (not recorded which). These receptors all come from a male donor with ankylosing spondylitis.

The chain uses TRBV7-6 and TRBJ2-1; D might be TRBD1 (6 bases). The CDR3 is 15 residues long. V dropped 3 bases and J dropped 2 bases, with 11 bases sitting between them. The germline CDR1 and CDR2 sequences are SGHVS and FNYEAQ. The DNA of the CDR3 is TGTGCCAGCAGCTTTAATCAGGGGACCTACAATGAGCAGTTCTTC. Protein: CASSFNQGTYNEQFF.

This clonotype has a handful of counts. The rearrangement joins TRBV24-1 to TRBJ2-2, with D unclear. This CDR3 contains 18 residues. Germline V gives CDR1 KGHDR, CDR2 SFDVKD. Trimming pared 0 bases from V and 3 bases from J, leaving 16 bases between. The CDR3, as DNA: TGTGCCACCAGTGATTTGAAAGGAACCGGTTATTACACCGGGGAGCTGTTTTTT. Translation gives CATSDLKGTGYYTGELFF.

This clonotype was seen only a few times. The chain couples TRBV12-3 or TRBV12-4 to TRBJ2-3, with D uncertain. V was trimmed by 2 bases and J by 3 bases, leaving 9 bases between them. The CDR3 is made up of 14 amino acids. CDR3 loop: CASSLMGPTDTQYF. In DNA form, the CDR3 reads TGTGCCAGCAGTTTAATGGGTCCAACAGATACGCAGTATTTT.

This clonotype was detected a few times. The V call is TRBV11-2, the J call TRBJ2-7; D is uncertain. V lost 4 bases and J lost 3, with 16 bases in between. Per germline, CDR1 SGHAT and CDR2 FQNNGV. This CDR3 contains 15 residues. The DNA for the CDR3 is TGTGCCAGCAGCTCCCTTGACCAGCTCGGCTACGAGCAGTACTTC. Its protein is CASSSLDQLGYEQYF.

J is TRBJ1-1 and V is TRBV28, with D perhaps TRBD1 (6 bases). Trimming removed 5 bases from V and 6 bases from J, with 16 bases in between. This CDR3 has 14 residues. Germline V gene sequence: CDR1 MDHEN, CDR2 SYDVKM. CDR3 protein: CASSPGIRGAEAFF. The CDR3 DNA follows: TGTGCCAGCAGTCCCGGGATCAGGGGCGCTGAAGCTTTCTTT.

This clonotype was seen a handful of times. This sequence joins TRBV12-3 or TRBV12-4 and TRBJ2-1; 7 positions match TRBD2. V trimming: 5 bases; J trimming: 5 bases; junction bases outside the gene matches: 9. This CDR3 has 15 residues. The CDR3 sequence: CASSPGGSQNNEQFF. CDR3 nucleotide sequence: TGTGCCAGCAGTCCCGGGGGGAGTCAAAACAATGAGCAGTTCTTC.

This clonotype occurred a few times. The J gene is TRBJ2-1, the V gene TRBV10-3; no clear D gene. Trimming cost V 6 bases and J 7 bases, with 10 bases left between them. The CDR3 sequence is 12 residues long. CDR1 ENHRY and CDR2 SYGVKD come from the germline V gene. In DNA, the CDR3 is TGTGCCATCAGAACTACTGCGAATGAGCAGTTCTTC. Translated: CAIRTTANEQFF.

The V gene is TRBV30, the J gene TRBJ2-2; D is unclear. The CDR3 loop spans 11 amino acids. The V end lost 4 bases, the J end lost 7 bases, and 7 bases lay between the germline ends. Germline CDR1 is GTSNPN and CDR2 is SVGIG (reference sequence). CDR3 sequence (DNA): TGTGCCTGGAACGTAGGCGGGGAGCTGTTTTTT. It is translated as CAWNVGGELFF. Full variable domain (missing parts from reference TRBV30 and TRBJ2-2): SQTIHQWPATLVQPVGSPLSLECTVEGTSNPNLYWYRQAAGRGLQLLFYSVGIGQISSEVPQNLSASRPQDRQFILSSKKLLLSDSGFYLCAWNVGGELFFGEGSRLTVL.

This clonotype was counted between two and nine times. The chain couples TRBV20-1 to TRBJ2-1; 10 positions agree with TRBD2. There are 16 residues in the CDR3. The germline CDR1 and CDR2 sequences are DFQATT and SNEGSKA (reference sequence). The J segment lost 3 bases and the V segment lost 1 base, leaving 6 bases of the junction unmatched. CDR3 amino acids: CSARAPVAGGYNEQFF. The CDR3 nucleotides are TGCAGTGCTAGAGCTCCAGTAGCGGGGGGCTACAATGAGCAGTTCTTC.